The TCR beta chain described here comes from a study of shared T cell receptors in the human thymus. CDR1 and CDR2 (germline): SEHNR, FQNEAQ (reference sequence). J was trimmed by 5 bases and V by 5 bases; bases with no gene match: 9. The CDR3 covers 15 residues. Repertoires were generated with immunoSEQ multiplex PCR, while TCRdb's copy carries only in-frame clones and drops some. Of just under 550,000 clones in the sample, roughly 74% are singletons; the top ten hold around 0.012%. This same sample was also taken into another study, of human thymus T cells. As that study records: Thymic and blood repertoires showed apparently biased V and J gene usage.

The chain uses TRBV7-9 and TRBJ2-3, with 8 bases aligning to TRBD2. What was sequenced was thymocytes. The clonotype was recovered from a boy under two years old with a congenital heart defect. The CDR3, as DNA: TGTGCCAGCAGCGTTGGTAGCGGGGTGGGAGATACGCAGTATTTT. Translation: CASSVGSGVGDTQYF.